This entry concerns a single T cell receptor (beta chain). Its antigen is not known. This entry comes from a study of T cell responses to AZD1222 COVID-19 vaccine. Study as a whole: Second-dose schedules of about 4 or about 12 weeks were combined. Study-level findings and limits: Donors skewed white British and female; clonal diversity was possibly underestimated.

CDR3 size: 14 residues. Germline V gene data show CDR1 as MNHEY and CDR2 as SVGAGI. V lost 6 bases and J lost 0; bases outside the gene matches: 2. TCRdb keeps only in-frame clones here, not all; method: immunoSEQ multiplex PCR. The sample yields about 150,000 clones, roughly 90% seen once. This chain connects TRBV6-5 to TRBJ1-3; 7 bases match TRBD1. The material sequenced was peripheral blood, taken on day 0 of AZD1222 vaccination. The TCR sequence derives from an adult in good health. CDR3: CASRGTVSGNTIYF. DNA for the CDR3: TGTGCCAGCAGGGGGACAGTCTCTGGAAACACCATATATTTT.